The entry below describes one T cell receptor beta chain. Its target is not known. The data derive from a study of blood T cells in healthy people across ages. Turning to the study itself: Capturing about one barcoded beta molecule per two T cells was achieved by template switching. Study findings and constraints: Changes in expanded clonotypes were possibly confounded, as the CMV status of donors was unknown. The study found TCR beta diversity correlated strongly with naive T cell percentage. With unsorted PBMCs, a conclusive comparison of naive versus antigen-experienced cells was not possible.

Germline lookup yields CDR1 MNHNY and CDR2 SVGAGI (reference sequence). J was trimmed by 0 bases and V by 6 bases; bases with no gene match: 8. CDR3 size: 16 residues. Primed by a sample-barcoded 5' primer and a J-beta primer mix, a second PCR proceeded for 7 to 11 cycles. From the 5' RACE reads, TCRdb called clonotypes with MiXCR, one entry per CDR3 protein. The sample records around 1,000,000 distinct CDR3 sequences, approximately 25% being singletons. A further study also used this sample, focusing on T cells of mothers and their children.

The clonotype was recovered from a girl aged 2-10 years in good health. The rearrangement links TRBV6-6 to TRBJ1-3; 7 nucleotides align to TRBD1. The sequenced material came from blood. CDR3 sequence (DNA): TGTGCCAGCAGGGACCCGGACAGGAGCTCTGGAAACACCATATATTTT. Amino acid sequence: CASRDPDRSSGNTIYF.